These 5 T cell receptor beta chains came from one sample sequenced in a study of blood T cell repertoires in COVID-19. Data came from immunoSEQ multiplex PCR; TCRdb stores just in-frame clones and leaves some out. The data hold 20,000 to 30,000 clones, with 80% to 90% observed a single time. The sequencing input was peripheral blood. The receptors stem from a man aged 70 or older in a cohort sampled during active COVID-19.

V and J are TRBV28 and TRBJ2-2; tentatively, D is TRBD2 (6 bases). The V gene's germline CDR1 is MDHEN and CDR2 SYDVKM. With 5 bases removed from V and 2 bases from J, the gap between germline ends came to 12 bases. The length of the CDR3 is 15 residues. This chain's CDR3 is CASSPPGVNTGELFF. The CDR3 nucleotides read TGTGCCAGCAGTCCCCCGGGGGTTAACACCGGGGAGCTGTTTTTT.

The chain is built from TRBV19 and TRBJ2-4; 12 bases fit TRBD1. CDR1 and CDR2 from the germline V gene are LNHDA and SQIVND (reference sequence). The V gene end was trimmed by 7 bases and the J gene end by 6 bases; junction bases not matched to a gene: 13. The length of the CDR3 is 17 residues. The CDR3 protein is CASTSVGTGGLGNIQYF. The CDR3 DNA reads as TGTGCCAGTACCTCCGTTGGGACAGGGGGCCTTGGAAACATTCAGTACTTC.

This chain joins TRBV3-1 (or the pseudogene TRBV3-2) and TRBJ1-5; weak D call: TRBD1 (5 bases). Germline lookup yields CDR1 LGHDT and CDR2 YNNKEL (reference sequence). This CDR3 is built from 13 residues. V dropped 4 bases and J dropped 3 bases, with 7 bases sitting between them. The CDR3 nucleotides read TGTGCCAGCAGCCGGGACTTCAATCAGCCCCAGCATTTT. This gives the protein CASSRDFNQPQHF.

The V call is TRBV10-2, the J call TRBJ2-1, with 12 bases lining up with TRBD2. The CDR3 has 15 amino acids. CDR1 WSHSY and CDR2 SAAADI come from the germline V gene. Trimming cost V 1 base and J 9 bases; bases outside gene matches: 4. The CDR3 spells CASSELRLAGVEQFF. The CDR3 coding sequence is TGCGCCAGCAGTGAGTTGAGACTAGCGGGAGTTGAGCAGTTCTTC.

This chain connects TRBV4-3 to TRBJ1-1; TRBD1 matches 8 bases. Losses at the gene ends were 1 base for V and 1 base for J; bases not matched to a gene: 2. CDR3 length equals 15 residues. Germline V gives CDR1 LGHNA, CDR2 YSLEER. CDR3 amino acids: CASSQVGQGNTEAFF. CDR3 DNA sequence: TGCGCCAGCAGCCAAGTAGGACAGGGGAACACTGAAGCTTTCTTT.